This paragraph reports one T cell receptor (beta chain). Its antigen is still unknown. Base quality data are lacking; no much larger clone is found one base away. This entry comes from a study of blood T cell repertoires in COVID-19 (TCRdb year 2020). Looking at the study overall: Collaborator samples came from the United States, Italy and Spain and covered acute and convalescent phases of COVID-19. The material from the prospective study consisted of cDNA or gDNA derived from T cells, B-cell-depleted T cells, or PBMCs. The dataset comprised deeply sampled blood TCRbeta repertoires from subjects exposed to, actively infected with, or recovered from COVID-19. The repertoires were released in a freely available public database meant as a resource for research on the immune response to SARS-CoV-2. The samples were drawn from two sources: the first 160 participants of the ongoing ImmuneRACE study, and approximately 1,300 subjects contributed by 6 global collaborators. Nearly every sample came with metadata listing a de-identified subject ID, COVID-19 status, age in years and sex. HLA class I and class II types, where available, came from metadata supplied by the sample provider rather than from assay-based typing. Results the study describes overall, beyond this receptor: Clinical and demographic metadata were provided uncurated, with the amount varying by source and participant.

Clipping removes 4 bases from V and 3 bases from J, with 3 as the unmatched junction base count. CDR1 LGHDT and CDR2 YNNKEL are derived from the germline V gene (reference sequence). The CDR3 contains 14 residues, cysteine and phenylalanine counted. Solely the CDR3 DNA is kept, with 42 bases framed from the first base. Samples from volunteer blood donors who had recovered from COVID-19 were contributed by a second Seattle source. Whole blood was collected in K2EDTA tubes by collaborating institutions according to the institutions' own protocols. For TCRbeta analysis, collaborators shipped samples in one of three forms: frozen whole blood, isolated PBMCs, or DNA extracted from either of those sample types. TCRbeta CDR3 regions were amplified from genomic DNA by means of the immunoSEQ Assay, a bias-controlled multiplex PCR. The study's own analysis went as follows. The number of nucleated cells in each sample was estimated by amplification of reference gene primers within the assay. Sequence reads were collapsed and filtered to measure the absolute abundance of every unique TCRbeta CDR3 rearrangement. Productive Simpson clonality was computed per sample as the square root of Simpson's diversity index over productive rearrangements. As stored in TCRdb, this immuneACCESS dataset retains in-frame rearrangements with V and J assigned. A fraction of the clones does not appear; measured against another copy, unresolved V genes explain less than half of the discrepancy, and the remainder lacks a known reason. From that table come the V and J calls and clone size; the DNA was used to work out D and trimming. Within this sample are about 300,000 clones, with approximately 89% of them counted one time only. The top ten clones comprise roughly 6.9% of the sample.

This sequence was found in a woman in her thirties who had recovered from COVID-19. Sequencing was done on a sample of peripheral blood. The rearranged segments are TRBV3-1 (or the pseudogene TRBV3-2) and TRBJ2-5, with TRBD1 identical over 9 junction bases. The CDR3 amino acid sequence is: CASSPWTGEETQYF. The base sequence is TGTGCCAGCAGCCCCTGGACAGGGGAAGAGACCCAGTACTTC.